These 21 T cell receptor beta chains share one sample of origin, sequenced in a study of cytomegalovirus exposure and HLA in healthy donors. It was with 60 Vbeta and 13 Jbeta primers that the PCR ran. Measured with immunoSEQ multiplex PCR; TCRdb has only the in-frame clones, and not every one. The table has tens of thousands of clones, around 76% seen once. Sequencing was performed on PBMCs. Receptors originate from a woman aged 25-40 years in good health and CMV-seropositive.

The V call is TRBV10-3, the J call TRBJ2-1, with 10 bases fitting TRBD2. CDR1 is ENHRY and CDR2 is SYGVKD in the germline V gene. The V and J ends lost 2 bases and 4 bases, in that order; junction bases with no gene match: 5. The CDR3 spans 16 residues. CDR3 sequence reads: CAISEQAGGIYNEQFF. Here the CDR3 DNA reads TGTGCCATCAGTGAGCAAGCGGGGGGGATTTACAATGAGCAGTTCTTC.

CDR3: CASSEPRLAYEQYF. In DNA, the CDR3 is TGCGCCAGCAGTGAGCCAAGACTGGCCTACGAGCAGTACTTC. The chain joins TRBV10-2 to TRBJ2-7; no reliable D call. The CDR3 covers 14 residues. The germline V gene has CDR1 WSHSY and CDR2 SAAADI. The germline V and J ends were trimmed by 2 bases and 2 bases, with 10 bases remaining between them.

The gene calls are TRBV30 and TRBJ2-1; the D is unclear. Germline loops: CDR1 GTSNPN, CDR2 SVGIG (reference sequence). V was shortened by 4 bases and J by 4 bases, with 8 bases between the two germline ends. The CDR3 sequence is 12 residues long. CDR3 in amino acids: CAWNEEYNEQFF. CDR3 DNA sequence: TGTGCCTGGAACGAGGAGTACAATGAGCAGTTCTTC.

This chain joins TRBV27 and TRBJ1-6; D gene uncertain. The CDR3 covers 17 residues. V was shortened by 2 bases and J by 3 bases, with 14 bases between the two germline ends. Germline V gives CDR1 MNHEY, CDR2 SMNVEV (reference sequence). CDR3 loop: CASSLISGIVYNSPLHF. DNA for the CDR3: TGTGCCAGCAGTTTAATTTCGGGGATCGTCTATAATTCACCCCTCCACTTT.

The chain links TRBV6-5 to TRBJ1-2; the match to TRBD1 covers 8 bases. Germline V CDR1 and CDR2: MNHEY, SVGAGI. This CDR3 region has 12 residues. With V trimmed by 7 bases and J by 8 bases, 6 bases remained unmatched. The CDR3 is CASTQGAHGYTF. In DNA form, the CDR3 reads TGTGCCAGCACCCAGGGGGCGCACGGCTACACCTTC.

This chain joins TRBV4-1 and TRBJ2-2; maybe TRBD2 (7 bases). Germline-derived CDR1 and CDR2 are MGHRA and YSYEKL. This CDR3 contains 17 residues. The V and J ends lost 4 bases and 0 bases respectively, with 15 bases between them. CDR3 coding DNA: TGCGCCAGCAGCCCGAGTGGGAGGGGGGCGAACACCGGGGAGCTGTTTTTT. Translated: CASSPSGRGANTGELFF.

This clone was found once. The chain couples TRBV7-2 to TRBJ2-1; D not certain. CDR3 length: 17 amino acids. Germline CDR1 SGHTA, CDR2 FQGNSA. The V end was cut by 5 bases, the J end by 0 bases, with 17 bases between. The CDR3 spells CASSPHIIASSYNEQFF. As DNA, the CDR3 is TGTGCCAGCAGCCCTCACATTATTGCCAGCTCCTACAATGAGCAGTTCTTC.

The chain uses TRBV7-2 and TRBJ2-1, with 9 nucleotides matching TRBD2. Germline V gives CDR1 SGHTA, CDR2 FQGNSA. The CDR3 spans 15 residues. V was pared by 5 bases and J by 10 bases, with 12 bases of the junction left unmatched. CDR3 region: CASSPPAGGPREQFF. The DNA of the CDR3 is TGTGCCAGCAGCCCCCCTGCGGGAGGGCCAAGGGAGCAGTTCTTC. Using reference TRBV7-2 and TRBJ2-1 for the parts outside the CDR3, the full variable domain is GAGVSQSPSNKVTEKGKDVELRCDPISGHTALYWYRQSLGQGLEFLIYFQGNSAPDKSGLPSDRFSAERTGGSVSTLTIQRTQQEDSAVYLCASSPPAGGPREQFFGPGTRLTVL.

This chain joins TRBV11-3 and TRBJ2-1; D is ambiguous. CDR3 length: 14 residues. Germline lookup yields CDR1 SGHNT and CDR2 YENEEA. Trimming left V 1 base short and J 6 bases short, with 10 bases between. In DNA form, the CDR3 reads TGTGCCAGCAGCTTAGCGTTGGAGAGCAATGAGCAGTTCTTC. Translation: CASSLALESNEQFF.

The chain has TRBV9 and TRBJ1-2; D might be TRBD1 (6 bases). The CDR3 loop spans 14 amino acids. The germline gives CDR1 SGDLS, CDR2 YYNGEE. Trimming cost V 2 bases and J 1 base, with 9 bases left between them. The CDR3 DNA reads TGTGCCAGCAGCGTGGACAGTAATAACTATGGCTACACCTTC. Translation gives CASSVDSNNYGYTF.

The chain joins TRBV19 to TRBJ1-2, with a possible D match to TRBD1 (5 bases). V was trimmed by 5 bases and J by 4 bases, leaving 17 bases between them. CDR3 size: 15 residues. Germline CDR1 and CDR2: LNHDA and SQIVND (reference sequence). The CDR3 region is CASSRIFREGYGYTF. As DNA, the CDR3 is TGTGCCAGTAGTCGCATATTCAGGGAAGGCTATGGCTACACCTTC.

The rearrangement joins TRBV5-4 to TRBJ2-2; TRBD2 agrees at 9 bases. The CDR3 spans 16 residues. Germline values: CDR1 SGHNT, CDR2 YYREEE (reference sequence). Losses at the gene ends were 2 bases for V and 3 bases for J; bases not matched to a gene: 5. In DNA, the CDR3 is TGTGCCAGCAGCTTACCGCGCGGGGGGGACACCGGGGAGCTGTTTTTT. It yields the protein CASSLPRGGDTGELFF.

The gene calls are TRBV10-3 and TRBJ1-5; D might be TRBD1 (5 bases). Trimming pared 9 bases from V and 1 base from J, leaving 13 bases between. Germline CDR1 ENHRY, CDR2 SYGVKD. CDR3 length: 14 amino acids. Here the CDR3 DNA reads TGTGCCATGTCCCAGGGTTGGAGCAATCAGCCCCAGCATTTT. Residues: CAMSQGWSNQPQHF.

V gene TRBV7-8 combines with J gene TRBJ2-5, with 8 bases matching TRBD1. The CDR3 totals 16 residues. Trimming at V came to 1 base and at J to 2 bases, leaving 6 bases not matched to a gene. Germline lookup yields CDR1 SGHVS and CDR2 FQNEAQ. This chain's CDR3 is CASSLVPGDRQETQYF. The CDR3, as DNA: TGTGCCAGCAGCTTAGTGCCCGGGGACAGGCAAGAGACCCAGTACTTC. Looking up the rest from reference TRBV7-8 and TRBJ2-5 gives the full variable domain: GAGVSQSPRYKVAKRGQDVALRCDPISGHVSLFWYQQALGQGPEFLTYFQNEAQLDKSGLPSDRFFAERPEGSVSTLKIQRTQQEDSAVYLCASSLVPGDRQETQYFGPGTRLLVL.

The CDR3 protein is CASSGGRTGELFF. The CDR3 nucleotides are TGCGCCAGCAGTGGAGGGAGGACCGGGGAGCTGTTTTTT. The chain combines TRBV10-1 with TRBJ2-2, with D perhaps matching TRBD2 (6 bases). CDR3 length equals 13 residues. V lost 4 bases to trimming and J lost 5 bases, with 8 bases between them. Per the germline V gene, CDR1 is WNHNN and CDR2 is SYGVQD (reference sequence).

This chain connects TRBV25-1 to TRBJ2-2; D is ambiguous. Trimming removed 2 bases at V and 4 bases at J, with 5 bases between. This CDR3 has 13 residues. The germline gives CDR1 MGHDK, CDR2 SYGVNS. CDR3 coding DNA: TGTGCCAGCAGTGAAGGCCCCACCGGGGAGCTGTTTTTT. Its protein is CASSEGPTGELFF.

This clone was found a few times. The rearrangement links TRBV10-3 to TRBJ2-1, with 7 bases fitting TRBD2. Looked up from germline, CDR1 is ENHRY and CDR2 is SYGVKD. The CDR3 covers 12 residues. The V segment lost 4 bases and the J segment 13 bases; nucleotides outside the gene matches: 7. The CDR3 sequence is CAISGGGSSQFF. The DNA for the CDR3 is TGTGCCATCAGTGGGGGGGGGAGTTCCCAGTTCTTC.

The chain uses TRBV6-5 and TRBJ1-2; 7 bases match TRBD1. Germline values: CDR1 MNHEY, CDR2 SVGAGI. Trimming at V came to 5 bases and at J to 4 bases, leaving 7 bases not matched to a gene. The CDR3 is 14 amino acids. CDR3 in DNA: TGTGCCAGCAGTCTTGACGGGACAGTCTATGGCTACACCTTC. Encoded protein: CASSLDGTVYGYTF.

The CDR3 DNA reads TGTGCCAGCAGTGTAACAGGGGGCGCGACCACCTCAACTAATGAAAAACTGTTTTTT. Translated: CASSVTGGATTSTNEKLFF. V usage is TRBV27 and J usage is TRBJ1-4, with 9 bases that match TRBD1. Looked up from germline, CDR1 is MNHEY and CDR2 is SMNVEV (reference sequence). V dropped 5 bases and J dropped 0; count of bases not matched to a gene: 13. CDR3 length equals 19 residues.

The CDR3 spells CASSEGTGRGEKLFF. The CDR3, as DNA: TGTGCCAGCAGCGAGGGGACTGGTAGAGGTGAAAAACTGTTTTTT. V gene TRBV9 combines with J gene TRBJ1-4, with D tentatively TRBD1 (5 bases). From germline, CDR1 is SGDLS and CDR2 YYNGEE. Trimming removed 3 bases from V and 7 bases from J, with 16 bases in between. The CDR3 has 15 residues.

J is TRBJ2-3 and V is TRBV5-1; 10 bases agree with TRBD2. This CDR3 is built from 15 residues. Per the germline V gene, CDR1 is SGHRS and CDR2 is YFSETQ. V lost 6 bases and J lost 8; bases outside the gene matches: 12. CDR3 amino acids: CASNQGLAEGGTQYF. The CDR3 region has the DNA TGCGCCAGCAATCAAGGACTAGCGGAGGGGGGTACGCAGTATTTT.